The rows below give T cell receptor beta chains drawn from one sample of a study of graft-versus-host responses after intestinal transplantation. Their target antigens are unknown. This table comes from immunoSEQ multiplex PCR, and its TCRdb copy is limited to in-frame clones, with some not included. The top ten hold 0.16% of the sample, which has fewer than 150,000 clones, around 90% seen once. The specimen was unstimulated CD4+ T cells sorted from spleen or lymph node cells, collected before intestinal transplant. The origin of the receptors is a human donor who received an intestinal transplant. Both conserved end residues are part of each CDR3. The order of the fields is D gene, clone size, V gene, J gene, CDR3 DNA, CDR3 protein. D genes are given only for firm matches. The size field is filled for only some rows; it gives once, few, many or a size class.

TRBD1	-	TRBV6-5	TRBJ1-2	TGTGCCAGCAGTACGACAGGGTTGGGTGGCTACACCTTC	CASSTTGLGGYTF
-	-	TRBV19	TRBJ1-6	TGTGCCAGTAGTAAGTTTTCGGGGAATTCACCCCTCCACTTT	CASSKFSGNSPLHF
-	once	TRBV30	TRBJ1-2	TGTGCCTGGAGTGTACTTGGAGGGGGGGGCGGCTACACCTTC	CAWSVLGGGGGYTF
-	-	TRBV14	TRBJ1-2	TGTGCCAGCAGCCAAGATAGAGGGGTCGGCTACACCTTC	CASSQDRGVGYTF
-	once	TRBV9	TRBJ1-5	TGTGCCAGCAGCCCCTCCGGGGGTAGGAATCAGCCCCAGCATTTT	CASSPSGGRNQPQHF
TRBD2	-	TRBV7-3	TRBJ2-3	TGTGCCAGCAGCTTGAGGACTAGCGAAAACACAGATACGCAGTATTTT	CASSLRTSENTDTQYF
-	once	TRBV13	TRBJ1-1	TGTGCCAGCAGTGACCCATACGAACAGGGATTTCCTGAAGCTTTCTTT	CASSDPYEQGFPEAFF
-	-	TRBV5-1	TRBJ2-5	TGCGCCAGCAGCTTGGATACAGGGCAAGAGACCCAGTACTTC	CASSLDTGQETQYF
-	-	TRBV27	TRBJ1-2	TGTGCCAGCAGTTTATCGGTTGGGTTAAACTATGGCTACACCTTC	CASSLSVGLNYGYTF
-	few	TRBV4-1	TRBJ2-7	TGCGCCAGCAGCCAAGATTGGCTCGCCCACGAGCAGTACTTC	CASSQDWLAHEQYF
TRBD1	-	TRBV7-9	TRBJ1-4	TGTGCCAGCAGCTTTGGACAGGCCGCAACTAATGAAAAACTGTTTTTT	CASSFGQAATNEKLFF
-	-	TRBV4-2	TRBJ2-1	TGTGCCAGCAGCCGACAGCTCGACAGGAAACTTAACAATGAGCAGTTCTTC	CASSRQLDRKLNNEQFF
TRBD1	once	TRBV19	TRBJ1-5	TGTGCCAGTAGTAACCGGGACAGGGGGCAGCCCCAGCATTTT	CASSNRDRGQPQHF
TRBD2	-	TRBV14	TRBJ2-3	TGTGCCAGCAGCTTCCTCGGGGGGGTAGATACGCAGTATTTT	CASSFLGGVDTQYF
TRBD2	-	TRBV4-1	TRBJ2-7	TGCGCCAGCAGCCAAGGCCTTTTAGCGGGGGTGCTTAACGAGCAGTACTTC	CASSQGLLAGVLNEQYF
-	-	TRBV7-9	TRBJ1-1	TGTGCCAGCAGCTTGGGAGGGGGATATAGCACTGAAGCTTTCTTT	CASSLGGGYSTEAFF
TRBD1	once	TRBV19	TRBJ2-5	TGTGCCAGTAGTATAGATCCTGGACAGGCCCGGGAGACCCAGTACTTC	CASSIDPGQARETQYF
-	-	TRBV30	TRBJ2-7	TGTGCCTGGTCCGGGATATCAGGCTACGAGCAGTACTTC	CAWSGISGYEQYF
-	-	TRBV4-1	TRBJ2-3	TGCGCCAGCAGCCACTTCATAGCTCCTTACACAGATACGCAGTATTTT	CASSHFIAPYTDTQYF
-	once	TRBV12-5	TRBJ1-1	TGTGCTAGTGGGATGGGCGTGGAAAAGGCAGCTTTCTTT	CASGMGVEKAAFF
TRBD2	-	TRBV10-3	TRBJ2-1	TGTGCCATCAGCGCTAGCGGGGCCTACAATGAGCAGTTCTTC	CAISASGAYNEQFF
-	-	TRBV20-1	TRBJ2-4	TGCAGTGCTAGATCCTTTGACATTCAGTACTTC	CSARSFDIQYF
-	few	TRBV5-5	TRBJ2-3	TGTGCCAGCAGCTTTATCTCGATGGATACGCAGTATTTT	CASSFISMDTQYF
TRBD1	-	TRBV27	TRBJ2-2	TGTGCCAGCAGTCTCAGATCGGGACAGGGAATACTCGCGAACACCGGGGAGCTGTTTTTT	CASSLRSGQGILANTGELFF
TRBD1	once	TRBV29-1	TRBJ2-6	TGCAGCGCTGGGACAGGGGTTAGCTCTGGGGCCAACGTCCTGACTTTC	CSAGTGVSSGANVLTF
TRBD1	-	TRBV5-1	TRBJ1-2	TGCGCCAGCAGCTTGGGTGACAGGGATAGGGGAGGCTACACCTTC	CASSLGDRDRGGYTF
TRBD1	once	TRBV5-1	TRBJ2-6	TGCGCCAGCAGCCGAGGACAGGGGGCGACTGGGGCCAACGTCCTGACTTTC	CASSRGQGATGANVLTF
-	-	TRBV12-5	TRBJ1-2	TGTGCTAGTGGTCGGGGGCGCGGGATGTATGGCTACACCTTC	CASGRGRGMYGYTF
TRBD2	-	TRBV5-4	TRBJ2-5	TGTGCCAGCAGCCTAGCGGGGGGGGTGCAGACCCAGTACTTC	CASSLAGGVQTQYF
-	-	TRBV5-1	TRBJ2-4	TGCGCCAGCAGCTTGGGGACCCTAGCCAAAAACATTCAGTACTTC	CASSLGTLAKNIQYF
-	-	TRBV7-8	TRBJ2-1	TGTGCCAGCAGCTTTCAACAGCATTACAATGAGCAGTTCTTC	CASSFQQHYNEQFF
TRBD2	-	TRBV15	TRBJ2-2	TGTGCCACCAGCAGAGGACTAGCGGGGGGGTACACCGGGGAGCTGTTTTTT	CATSRGLAGGYTGELFF
-	-	TRBV30	TRBJ1-2	TGTGCCTGGAGTGTCCTCAGGGCAAGACCTAACTATGGCTACACCTTC	CAWSVLRARPNYGYTF
TRBD1	-	TRBV5-1	TRBJ2-3	TGCGCCAGCAGCTTGGACAGGGGCAGTGCAGATACGCAGTATTTT	CASSLDRGSADTQYF
-	-	TRBV6-1	TRBJ2-6	TGTGCCACCCGTACCTCGCCCTCTGGGGCCAACGTCCTGACTTTC	CATRTSPSGANVLTF
-	once	TRBV10-3	TRBJ2-7	TGTGCCATCAGTGAAGACAGAGCCTACGAGCAGTACTTC	CAISEDRAYEQYF
TRBD1	-	TRBV29-1	TRBJ2-7	TGCAGCGTGGGACAGGGGGCAGAGCAGTACTTC	CSVGQGAEQYF
-	-	TRBV18	TRBJ1-4	TGTGCCAGCTCAGTCATCGGGGCTTCAACTAATGAAAAACTGTTTTTT	CASSVIGASTNEKLFF
-	once	TRBV6-5	TRBJ1-1	TGTGCCAGCAGTTATGGCAGGAACACTGAAGCTTTCTTT	CASSYGRNTEAFF
-	-	TRBV7-9	TRBJ1-2	TGTGCCAGCAGCTCTGCCCCGGGACGGACCTATGGCTACACCTTC	CASSSAPGRTYGYTF
-	-	TRBV7-8	TRBJ1-2	TGTGCCAGCAGCTCAGACCTTAACTATGGCTACACCTTC	CASSSDLNYGYTF
-	-	TRBV10-3	TRBJ2-7	TGTGCCATCAGTGGGGCCTACGAGCAGTACTTC	CAISGAYEQYF
-	-	TRBV6-1	TRBJ2-2	TGTGCCAGCATCCGGGACCCATCGGGCGGGGAGCTGTTTTTT	CASIRDPSGGELFF
-	-	TRBV30	TRBJ2-1	TGTGCCTGGAGGAGTGGGAATGAGCAGTTCTTC	CAWRSGNEQFF
-	once	TRBV6-5	TRBJ1-4	TGTGCCAGCAGCGATACGGATGAAAAACTGTTTTTT	CASSDTDEKLFF
TRBD1	-	TRBV7-9	TRBJ1-6	TGTGCCAGCAGCTTAAGTGCAGGGGGAGGTTATAATTCACCCCTCCACTTT	CASSLSAGGGYNSPLHF
-	-	TRBV6-1	TRBJ1-3	TGTGCCAGCAGGTCGGACAGTTCTTTTGGAAACACCATATATTTT	CASRSDSSFGNTIYF
TRBD1	-	TRBV19	TRBJ1-5	TGTGCCACAAAAGGGGGACAGGGGACGTTTCAGCCCCAGCATTTT	CATKGGQGTFQPQHF
-	-	TRBV6-5	TRBJ1-2	TGTGCCAGCAGTGAATTTTTGACAGGACGAGGCTACACCTTC	CASSEFLTGRGYTF
-	-	TRBV2	TRBJ2-6	TGTGCTTCGGGAGGGGGCGCTGGGGCCAACGTCCTGACTTTC	CASGGGAGANVLTF
-	-	TRBV11-2	TRBJ2-4	TGTGCCAGCAGCTCAAGGGTCGGTGCAGGGGTGGTTCAGTACTTC	CASSSRVGAGVVQYF